This is a list of T cell receptor beta chains from one sample in a study of blood T cells in healthy people across ages. TCRdb redid the calling of the 5' RACE reads with MiXCR, one entry per CDR3 protein. In the table there are 1.5 million to 2 million distinct CDR3 sequences, 28% of which are singletons. Sequenced input: blood. The receptors come from a woman aged 25 to 39 in good health. CDR3s include the opening cysteine and the closing phenylalanine or tryptophan. A D gene is named only where the DNA matches it firmly. The size entry is marked missing in some rows and otherwise reads once, few, many or a size class.

D gene	J gene	clone size	V gene	CDR3 DNA	CDR3 protein
-	TRBJ2-7	few	TRBV6-1	TGTGCCAGCAGTGAACAGACATTTTCCTACGAGCAGTACTTC	CASSEQTFSYEQYF
TRBD1	TRBJ2-7	-	TRBV6-5	TGTGCCAGCGGCTACACAGGGGGCGCGTCCTACGAGCAGTACTTC	CASGYTGGASYEQYF
-	TRBJ1-2	many	TRBV6-5	TGTGCCAGCAGTTACTCGCGGGAAGGCTACACCTTC	CASSYSREGYTF
TRBD1	TRBJ1-1	-	TRBV5-1	TGCGCCAGCAGCTTGGGGACAGGGGGCAATGAAGCTTTCTTT	CASSLGTGGNEAFF
TRBD2	TRBJ2-3	-	TRBV20-1	TGCAGTGCTAGACTCCCTAGCGGGGGTAGGAAAGATACGCAGTATTTT	CSARLPSGGRKDTQYF
-	TRBJ1-1	few	TRBV27	TGTGCCAGCTCCCTCGGGGGTCCGGTGAACACTGAAGCTTTCTTT	CASSLGGPVNTEAFF
-	TRBJ1-2	-	TRBV10-3	TGTGCCATCAGTGGGGCAGGGAGGGATGGCTACACCTTC	CAISGAGRDGYTF
-	TRBJ1-1	-	TRBV20-1	TGCAGTGCTCCTGACATCTCCACTGAAGCTTTCTTT	CSAPDISTEAFF
-	TRBJ1-1	-	TRBV2	TGTGCCAGCAGGGGGGCGCGAACTGAAGCTTTCTTT	CASRGARTEAFF
-	TRBJ1-4	few	TRBV25-1	TGTGCCAACAGTGATTCGCTGAGTCAGGGGTGGACCCCTGGAAAACTGTTTTTT	CANSDSLSQGWTPGKLFF
-	TRBJ1-1	few	TRBV10-3	TGTGCCATCAGTGACCATGGGGCGATGGCTGAAGCTTTCTTT	CAISDHGAMAEAFF
TRBD1	TRBJ1-2	-	TRBV9	TGTGCCAGCAGCCAGGGACAGCTTGGCTACACCTTC	CASSQGQLGYTF
-	TRBJ2-1	many	TRBV9	TGTGCCAGCAGCTCAGCGGACTCGTCTACGCAGTTCTTC	CASSSADSSTQFF
-	TRBJ2-7	-	TRBV2	TGTGCCAGCAGTGAAGAGTTTACCTCCTACGAGCAGTACTTC	CASSEEFTSYEQYF
TRBD1	TRBJ1-1	-	TRBV7-9	TGTGCCAGCAGCCTCCGGGACAGGGAAAACCGGGGAGCTTTCTTT	CASSLRDRENRGAFF
TRBD2	TRBJ2-1	-	TRBV7-9	TGTGCCAGCAGCCCGGGACTAGCGGTGAATGAGCAGTTCTTC	CASSPGLAVNEQFF
TRBD1	TRBJ2-1	few	TRBV6-2/TRBV6-3	TGTACCAGCATCTTCCGGGACAGGGGCTACAATGAGCAGTTCTTC	CTSIFRDRGYNEQFF
-	TRBJ2-7	few	TRBV5-5	TGTGCCAGCAGCTTGGTAGGGGACGACGAGCAGTACTTC	CASSLVGDDEQYF
-	TRBJ2-3	-	TRBV12-3/TRBV12-4	TGTGCCAGCAGTATACTGGGGGCGGATACGCAGTATTTT	CASSILGADTQYF
TRBD2	TRBJ2-1	few	TRBV9	TGTGCCAGCAGCTTACGGACTAGCGGGGTCTACAATGAGCAGTTCTTC	CASSLRTSGVYNEQFF
-	TRBJ2-1	-	TRBV12-3/TRBV12-4	TGTGCCAGCAGGCTTTGGGAGGATGATGAGCAGTTCTTC	CASRLWEDDEQFF
-	TRBJ2-7	-	TRBV5-1	TGCGCCAGCAGTACTGCAGGGACCTACGAGCAGTACTTC	CASSTAGTYEQYF
-	TRBJ1-1	-	TRBV27	TGTGCCAGCAGTACCTATTTCGACAGGTCTGGGGGGAACACTGAAGCTTTCTTT	CASSTYFDRSGGNTEAFF
-	TRBJ1-1	-	TRBV25-1	TGTGCCAGCAGTGAATATCCAGGGGTGAACACTGAAGCTTTCTTT	CASSEYPGVNTEAFF
TRBD1	TRBJ1-5	-	TRBV7-9	TGTGCCAGCAGCGCCGGACAGGGGCGGCTTCAGCCCCAGCATTTT	CASSAGQGRLQPQHF
-	TRBJ2-7	-	TRBV9	TGTGCCAGCAGCGTAGGCGGCAGGGCAATCCACGAGCAGTACTTC	CASSVGGRAIHEQYF
TRBD1	TRBJ1-2	-	TRBV7-9	TGTGCCAGCAGCTTAGGAAGGACAGGGGGCGATTCCTACACCTTC	CASSLGRTGGDSYTF
-	TRBJ1-2	few	TRBV7-9	TGTGCCAGCAGCTTGCCGACGGGGATTGTCAATGGCTACACCTTC	CASSLPTGIVNGYTF
-	TRBJ2-7	-	TRBV5-1	TGCGCCAGCAGGCAAGCATCAGGCTCCTACGAGCAGTACTTC	CASRQASGSYEQYF
-	TRBJ1-4	few	TRBV20-1	TGCAGTGCTAGGGCCAGGTTGGATGAAAAACTGTTTTTT	CSARARLDEKLFF
TRBD2	TRBJ2-1	-	TRBV27	TGTGCCAGCAGTTTATCACCTAGCGGCCATTGGAATGAGCAGTTCTTC	CASSLSPSGHWNEQFF
-	TRBJ2-5	-	TRBV3-1	TGTGCCAGCAGCCAAGGGGCTAGAGGGCAGTACTTC	CASSQGARGQYF
TRBD2	TRBJ2-1	once	TRBV6-2/TRBV6-3	TGTGCCAGTTTTTTAGCGGGAGAGCAGGTCTTC	CASFLAGEQVF
-	TRBJ1-2	-	TRBV2	TGTGCCAGCAGTGAGAGATACTATGGCTACACCTTC	CASSERYYGYTF
-	TRBJ1-1	few	TRBV20-1	TGCAGTGCGGCGGAACAGAACACTGAAGCTTTCTTT	CSAAEQNTEAFF
-	TRBJ1-2	-	TRBV7-9	TGTGCCAGCAGTCCAGGAGTCGGGGGCTACACCTTC	CASSPGVGGYTF
TRBD1	TRBJ2-3	-	TRBV29-1	TGCAGCGCTGTCCGACAGGGTAATCTAGATACGCAGTATTTT	CSAVRQGNLDTQYF
-	TRBJ2-3	few	TRBV4-1	TGCGCCAGCAGCCCTATGAGCGATACGCAGTATTTT	CASSPMSDTQYF